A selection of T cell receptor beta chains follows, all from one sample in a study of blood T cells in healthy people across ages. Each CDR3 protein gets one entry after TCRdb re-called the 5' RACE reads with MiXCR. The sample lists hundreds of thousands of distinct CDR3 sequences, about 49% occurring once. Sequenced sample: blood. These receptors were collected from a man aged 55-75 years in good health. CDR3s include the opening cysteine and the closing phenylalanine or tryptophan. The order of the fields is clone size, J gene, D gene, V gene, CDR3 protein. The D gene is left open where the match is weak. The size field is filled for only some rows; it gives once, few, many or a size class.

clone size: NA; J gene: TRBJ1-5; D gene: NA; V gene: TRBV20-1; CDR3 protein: CSATMALSNQPQHF
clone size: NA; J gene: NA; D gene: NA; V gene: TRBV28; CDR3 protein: CASSFRGGGRLSETQYF
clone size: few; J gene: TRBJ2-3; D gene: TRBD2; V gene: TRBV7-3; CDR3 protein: CASSLLAASTDTQYF
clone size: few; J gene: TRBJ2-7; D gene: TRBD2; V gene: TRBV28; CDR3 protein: CASRSSGTSGTYEQYF
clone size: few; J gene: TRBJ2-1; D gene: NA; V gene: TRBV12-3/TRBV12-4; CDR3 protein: CATSIRAVEQFF
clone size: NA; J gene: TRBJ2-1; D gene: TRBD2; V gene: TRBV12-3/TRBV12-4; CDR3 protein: CASSLELGLAGGYNEQFF
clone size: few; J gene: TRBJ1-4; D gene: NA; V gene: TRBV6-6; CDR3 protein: CASSPPAVKLFF
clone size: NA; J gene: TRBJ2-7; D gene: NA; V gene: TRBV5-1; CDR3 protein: CASSFLEAASYEQYF
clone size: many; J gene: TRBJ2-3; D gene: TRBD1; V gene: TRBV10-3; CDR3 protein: CAISESQGQGGTDTQYF
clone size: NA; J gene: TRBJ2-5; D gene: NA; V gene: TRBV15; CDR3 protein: CATSASDTIRVETQYF
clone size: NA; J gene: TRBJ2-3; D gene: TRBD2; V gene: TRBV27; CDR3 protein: CAIRFSPPSGGRDTDTQYF
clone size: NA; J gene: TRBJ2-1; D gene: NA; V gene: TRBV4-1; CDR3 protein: CASSLAPSRYNEQFF
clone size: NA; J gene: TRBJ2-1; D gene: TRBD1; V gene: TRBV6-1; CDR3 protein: CASSGGQVRNEQFF
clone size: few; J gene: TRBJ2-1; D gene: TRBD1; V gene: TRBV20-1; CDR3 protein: CSARDPRTGYNEQFF
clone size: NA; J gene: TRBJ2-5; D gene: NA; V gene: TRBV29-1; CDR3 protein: CSVKRDTQETQYF
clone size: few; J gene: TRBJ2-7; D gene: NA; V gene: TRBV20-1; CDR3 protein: CSARAGIWTYEQYF
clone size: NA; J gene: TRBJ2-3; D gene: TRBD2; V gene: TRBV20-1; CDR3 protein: CSARSPWERGARTDTQYF
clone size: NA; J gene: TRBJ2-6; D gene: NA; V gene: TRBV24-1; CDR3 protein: CATSDRGVGANVLTF
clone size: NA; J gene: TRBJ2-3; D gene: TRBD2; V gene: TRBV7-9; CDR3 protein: CASSIGTRGPTDTQYF
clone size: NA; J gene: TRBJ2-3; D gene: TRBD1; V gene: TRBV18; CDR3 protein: CASSPRTGSTDTQYF
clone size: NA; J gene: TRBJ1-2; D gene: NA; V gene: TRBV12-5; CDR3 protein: CASGRGYGYTF
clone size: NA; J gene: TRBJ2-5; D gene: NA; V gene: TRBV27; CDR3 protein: CASRAYETRVHEQYF
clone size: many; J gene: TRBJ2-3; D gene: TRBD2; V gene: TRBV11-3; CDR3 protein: CASSMGGLNTDTQYF
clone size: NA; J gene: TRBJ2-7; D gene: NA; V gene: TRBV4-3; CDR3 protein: CASSQEAQGPYEQYF
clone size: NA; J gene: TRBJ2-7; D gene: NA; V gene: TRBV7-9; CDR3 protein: CASSLIHPRSSYEQYF
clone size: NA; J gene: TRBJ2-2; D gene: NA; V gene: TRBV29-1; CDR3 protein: CSLRITGELFF
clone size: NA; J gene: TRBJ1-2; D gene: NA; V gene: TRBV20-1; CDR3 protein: CSASAGQLYGYTF
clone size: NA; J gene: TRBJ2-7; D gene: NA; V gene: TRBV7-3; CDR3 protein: CASSLSPGYEQYF
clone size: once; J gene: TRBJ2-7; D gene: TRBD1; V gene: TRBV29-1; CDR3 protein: CSVATGGIYEQYF
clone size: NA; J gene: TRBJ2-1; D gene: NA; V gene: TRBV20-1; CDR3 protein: CSATRDPAFF
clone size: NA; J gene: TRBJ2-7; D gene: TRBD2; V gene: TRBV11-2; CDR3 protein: CASSLEAGGVPYEQYF
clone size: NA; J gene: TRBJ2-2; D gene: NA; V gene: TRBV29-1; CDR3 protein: CSVDGTYTGELFF
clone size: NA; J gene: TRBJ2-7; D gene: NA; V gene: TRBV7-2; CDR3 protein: CASSPAVGVSAYEQYF
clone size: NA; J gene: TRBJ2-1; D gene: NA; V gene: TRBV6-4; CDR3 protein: CANSEEDRSYNELFF
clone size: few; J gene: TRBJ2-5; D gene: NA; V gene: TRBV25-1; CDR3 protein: CASSESRGGTGETQYF
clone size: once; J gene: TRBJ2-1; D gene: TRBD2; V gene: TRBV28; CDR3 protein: CASSSSGDEQFF
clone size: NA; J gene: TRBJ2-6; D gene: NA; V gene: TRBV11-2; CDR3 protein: CASDPPGPGANVLTF
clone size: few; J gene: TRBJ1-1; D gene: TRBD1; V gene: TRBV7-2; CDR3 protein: CASSIPTGATEAFF
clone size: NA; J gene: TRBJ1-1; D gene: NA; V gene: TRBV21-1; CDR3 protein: CATKTGETEAFF
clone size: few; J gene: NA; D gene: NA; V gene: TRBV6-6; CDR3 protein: CASTPRLGEQYF
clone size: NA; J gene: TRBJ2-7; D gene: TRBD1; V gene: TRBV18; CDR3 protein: CASSPRQGAGYEQYF
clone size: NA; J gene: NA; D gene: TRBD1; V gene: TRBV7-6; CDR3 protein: CASSDFGTGLYNEQYF
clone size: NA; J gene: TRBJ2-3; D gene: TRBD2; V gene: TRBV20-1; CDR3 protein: CSARDPSGRAADTQYF
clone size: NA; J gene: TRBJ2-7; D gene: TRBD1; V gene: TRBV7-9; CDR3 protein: CASTDPGQGSSYEQYF
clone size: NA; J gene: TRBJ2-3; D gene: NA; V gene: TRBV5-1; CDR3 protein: CASSLGLTNPTDTQYF
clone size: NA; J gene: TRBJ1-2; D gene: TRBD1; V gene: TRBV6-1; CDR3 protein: CASSQRRGQGISGYTF
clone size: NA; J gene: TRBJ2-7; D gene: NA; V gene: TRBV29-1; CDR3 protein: CSVDLVGNEQYF
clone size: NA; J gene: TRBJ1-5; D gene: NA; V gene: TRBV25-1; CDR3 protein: CAILRGHNSNQPQHF
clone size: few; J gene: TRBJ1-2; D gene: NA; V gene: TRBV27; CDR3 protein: CASSQRPDYGYTF
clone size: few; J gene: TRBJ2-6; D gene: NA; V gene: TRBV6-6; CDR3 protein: CASSPGSGANVLTF
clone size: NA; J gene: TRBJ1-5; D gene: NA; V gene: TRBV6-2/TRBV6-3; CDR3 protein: CASSPGGVRNQPQHF